Below are 17 T cell receptor beta chains sequenced from a single sample in a study of radiotherapy plus CTLA-4 blockade in lung cancer. Profiled with immunoSEQ multiplex PCR; TCRdb holds only in-frame clones, not every one. The data contain around 63,000 clones, roughly three quarters of them singletons. Sequenced material: peripheral blood, taken from a patient treated with radiotherapy plus ipilimumab. The source of these receptors is a human donor with non-small cell lung cancer whose response to radiotherapy plus ipilimumab could not be evaluated. Some clones in this sample may be carry-over from other donors' samples.

The chain has TRBV7-9 and TRBJ2-3; 7 positions agree with TRBD1. There are 14 residues in the CDR3. With 5 bases clipped from V and 2 bases from J, the junction kept 4 bases outside the gene matches. Germline CDR1 reads SEHNR; CDR2 reads FQNEAQ (reference sequence). Here the CDR3 reads CASSQGQYTDTQYF. In DNA, the CDR3 is TGTGCCAGCAGCCAGGGACAGTACACAGATACGCAGTATTTT.

The J gene is TRBJ1-6, the V gene TRBV28; TRBD1 is a possible D gene (6 bases). This CDR3 spans 15 amino acids. V lost 6 bases and J lost 10, with 19 bases in between. CDR1 is MDHEN, CDR2 SYDVKM, per germline. DNA of the CDR3: TGTGCCAGCAGCGACACGTCCGGACAGAACTCACCCCTCCACTTT. Translation: CASSDTSGQNSPLHF.

This clone was observed once. The rearrangement joins TRBV5-4 to TRBJ2-7; possibly TRBD2 for D (6 bases). With 10 bases removed from V and 5 bases from J, the gap between germline ends came to 10 bases. The V gene's germline CDR1 is SGHNT and CDR2 YYREEE (reference sequence). The CDR3 consists of 10 residues. For the CDR3, the DNA is TGTGCCGCGGGGTACCACGAGCAGTACTTC. Amino acid sequence: CAAGYHEQYF.

The J gene is TRBJ2-1, the V gene TRBV6-6; D might be TRBD2 (5 bases). The V and J ends lost 7 bases and 7 bases respectively, with 20 bases between them. CDR3 length: 15 amino acids. CDR1 is MNHNY, CDR2 SVGAGI, per germline (reference sequence). CDR3 amino acids: CASMSRQPTGNEQFF. In DNA form, the CDR3 reads TGTGCCAGCATGTCCCGGCAGCCGACGGGAAATGAGCAGTTCTTC.

This clone appeared a single time. The rearrangement uses TRBV5-4 and TRBJ1-6; tentative D call: TRBD1 (5 bases). Germline CDR1 SGHNT, CDR2 YYREEE (reference sequence). Trimming took 7 bases from V and 0 from J, leaving 14 bases between them. CDR3 length: 16 residues. CDR3 DNA sequence: TGTGCCAGCGGGTCCTGGAGGGGCTCCTATAATTCACCCCTCCACTTT. Translation gives CASGSWRGSYNSPLHF.

The chain is built from TRBV6-1 and TRBJ1-1; tentative D call: TRBD1 (5 bases). The CDR3 is 14 amino acids. From germline, CDR1 is MNHNS and CDR2 SASEGT. Between the trimmed V and J ends, which lost 6 bases and 1 base, there was a span of 12 bases. DNA for the CDR3: TGTGCCAGCAGCTCCCAGGGAGGGAACACTGAAGCTTTCTTT. Translation gives CASSSQGGNTEAFF.

This clone occurred a few times. J is TRBJ2-5 and V is TRBV7-2; D is ambiguous. Germline V gene sequence: CDR1 SGHTA, CDR2 FQGNSA. This CDR3 spans 13 amino acids. V was cut by 3 bases and J by 2 bases, with 7 bases left in between. The CDR3 region has the DNA TGTGCCAGCAGCTTTGAACTACAAGAGACCCAGTACTTC. Protein: CASSFELQETQYF.

The chain uses TRBV19 and TRBJ1-5, with D unclear. Germline CDR1 is LNHDA and CDR2 is SQIVND (reference sequence). The CDR3 extends over 13 amino acids. Trimming removed 4 bases at V and 7 bases at J, with 11 bases between. The CDR3 DNA reads TGTGCCAGTAGTACCCTGGCGGCCCAGCCCCAGCATTTT. Its translation is CASSTLAAQPQHF.

On this clone: Distinct nucleotide sequences in the sample also encode this CDR3. The chain has TRBV9 and TRBJ2-3; TRBD2 matches at 10 bases. The junction had 3 bases not matched to a gene; V was cut back by 4 bases and J by 1 base. Germline CDR1 and CDR2: SGDLS and YYNGEE. The CDR3 contains 15 residues. The DNA for the CDR3 is TGTGCCAGCAGCCCTAGCGGGGGAGGCACAGATACGCAGTATTTT. This codes for CASSPSGGGTDTQYF.

This clone has only one observation. This chain links TRBV18 with TRBJ2-1; 8 nucleotides line up with TRBD2. This CDR3 spans 15 amino acids. The V and J ends lost 6 bases and 4 bases, in that order; junction bases with no gene match: 8. The germline CDR1 and CDR2 sequences are KGHSH and LQKENI. CDR3 amino acids: CASSPTSGGYNEQFF. The CDR3 nucleotides read TGTGCCAGCTCTCCTACAAGCGGGGGTTACAATGAGCAGTTCTTC.

The chain couples TRBV2 to TRBJ1-4, with no clear D. CDR3 size: 18 residues. V was trimmed by 0 bases and J by 5 bases, leaving 19 bases between them. Germline lookup yields CDR1 SNHLY and CDR2 FYNNEI. This CDR3 is CASSEAPPWAPRNEKLFF. The CDR3 DNA reads as TGTGCCAGCAGTGAAGCGCCTCCGTGGGCGCCGAGAAATGAAAAACTGTTTTTT.

This clone was counted between two and nine times. This chain connects TRBV6-6 to TRBJ2-6; unclear D gene. V gave up 7 bases and J gave up 0 bases, with 10 bases separating them. CDR1 and CDR2 from the germline V gene are MNHNY and SVGAGI (reference sequence). The CDR3 has 15 residues. DNA of the CDR3: TGTGCCAGCAACCCCCCCGGCTCTGGGGCCAACGTCCTGACTTTC. Translated, it gives CASNPPGSGANVLTF.

This clone was found a few times. As DNA, the CDR3 is TGTGCCAGCAGCCCTGGTGGCGGGGTGGGAGATACGCAGTATTTT. Amino acid sequence: CASSPGGGVGDTQYF. The genes are TRBV7-3 and TRBJ2-3; tentatively, D is TRBD2 (6 bases). Trimming left V 5 bases short and J 5 bases short, with 17 bases between. Per the germline V gene, CDR1 is SGHTA and CDR2 is FQGTGA. The CDR3 runs to 15 residues.

This clone came up once. At one boundary the junction diverges from the germline segment, which might be a read error. The rearrangement links TRBV7-7 to TRBJ2-2; unclear D gene. The CDR3 is made up of 15 amino acids. Germline loops: CDR1 SSHAT, CDR2 FNYEAQ (reference sequence). This CDR3 is CASSPTTSRTGELFF. DNA of the CDR3: TGTGCTAGCAGCCCAACTACCTCGAGGACCGGGGAGCTGTTTTTT.

V and J are TRBV4-2 and TRBJ1-2; 9 positions agree with TRBD1. V dropped 0 bases and J dropped 5; count of bases not matched to a gene: 13. CDR1 LGHNA and CDR2 YNFKEQ come from the germline V gene. CDR3 length: 18 amino acids. CDR3 DNA: TGTGCCAGCAGCCAAGAAACGAACCGGGACAGGGAGGGTTATGGCTACACCTTC. This codes for CASSQETNRDREGYGYTF.

The rearrangement uses TRBV27 and TRBJ2-5; 7 bases are a match to TRBD2. The end of the DNA is better explained by TRBJ2-7, so the J call may be wrong. This CDR3 is built from 14 residues. Germline loops: CDR1 MNHEY, CDR2 SMNVEV (reference sequence). The CDR3 protein is CASSLGQGGREQYF. DNA for the CDR3: TGTGCCAGCAGTTTAGGGCAGGGAGGGCGCGAGCAGTACTTC.

CDR3 in amino acids: CASSVGGSSVSTDTQYF. CDR3 sequence (DNA): TGTGCCAGCAGCGTAGGAGGGTCTAGTGTTAGCACAGATACGCAGTATTTT. This chain connects TRBV9 to TRBJ2-3, with D perhaps matching TRBD2 (5 bases). V shed 0 bases and J shed 0 bases, with 14 bases lying between them. The CDR3 consists of 17 residues. The germline V gene encodes CDR1 SGDLS and CDR2 YYNGEE.